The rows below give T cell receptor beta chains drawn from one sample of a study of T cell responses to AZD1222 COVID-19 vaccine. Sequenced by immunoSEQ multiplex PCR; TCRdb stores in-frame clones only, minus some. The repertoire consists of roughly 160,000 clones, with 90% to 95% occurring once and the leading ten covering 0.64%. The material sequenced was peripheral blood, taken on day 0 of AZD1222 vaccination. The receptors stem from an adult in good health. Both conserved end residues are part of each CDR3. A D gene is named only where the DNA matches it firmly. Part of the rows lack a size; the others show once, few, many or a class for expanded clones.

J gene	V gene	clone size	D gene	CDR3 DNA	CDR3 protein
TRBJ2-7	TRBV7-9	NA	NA	TGTGCCAGCAGCTCAGGTGGATCGAGGGAGCAGTACTTC	CASSSGGSREQYF
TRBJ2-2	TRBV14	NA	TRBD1	TGTGCCAGCAGCCTTATCCGGGACAGGGGCACCGGGGAGCTGTTTTTT	CASSLIRDRGTGELFF
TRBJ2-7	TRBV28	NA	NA	TGTGCCAGCAGCCCGGGGGACCGGTCCTACGAGCAGTACTTC	CASSPGDRSYEQYF
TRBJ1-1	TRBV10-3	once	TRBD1	TGTGCCGTCGGACAGGGTCGGGACACTGAAGCTTTCTTT	CAVGQGRDTEAFF
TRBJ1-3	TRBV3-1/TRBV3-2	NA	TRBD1	TGTGCCAGCAGCCGTCCCGGGACAGGGAGCGGAAACACCATATATTTT	CASSRPGTGSGNTIYF
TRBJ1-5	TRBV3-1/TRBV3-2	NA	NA	TGTGCCAGCAGCCAAGCTGGGACTGGGGGGAATCAGCCCCAGCATTTT	CASSQAGTGGNQPQHF
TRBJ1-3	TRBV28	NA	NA	TGTGCCAGCAGTTTAGGGGCCCTCCTACAAAACACCATATATTTT	CASSLGALLQNTIYF
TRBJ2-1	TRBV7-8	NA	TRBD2	TGTGCCAGCAGCTTGCCTGGACTAGCGGATTTTTACAATGAGCAGTTCTTC	CASSLPGLADFYNEQFF
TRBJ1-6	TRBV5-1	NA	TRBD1	TGCGCCAGCAGGCCGGGACAGGGAGATTCACCCCTCCACTTT	CASRPGQGDSPLHF
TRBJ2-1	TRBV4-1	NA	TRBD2	TGCGCCAGCAGCCGGGGGACTAGCGGAAACAATGAGCAGTTCTTC	CASSRGTSGNNEQFF
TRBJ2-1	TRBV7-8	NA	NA	TGTGCCAGCAGCTTACCTGTCTCGTCCTACAATGAGCAGTTCTTC	CASSLPVSSYNEQFF
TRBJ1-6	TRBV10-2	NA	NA	TGCGCCAGCAGGGACGAAACGGGGCACAATTCACCCCTCCACTTT	CASRDETGHNSPLHF
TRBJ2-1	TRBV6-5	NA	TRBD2	TGTGCCAGCAGTTCCCGGACTAGCGGTTACAATGAGCAGTTCTTC	CASSSRTSGYNEQFF
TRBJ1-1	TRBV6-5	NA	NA	TGTGCCAGCAAAATGAACACTGAAGCTTTCTTT	CASKMNTEAFF
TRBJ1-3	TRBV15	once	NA	TGTGCCACCAGCAGAGATAGGCACTCAGGAAACACCATATATTTT	CATSRDRHSGNTIYF